The 18 T cell receptor beta chains given below trace back to one sample, sequenced in a study of T cells in Graves' hyperthyroidism and ophthalmopathy. RNA transcripts served as the template for amplifying TCR beta CDR3 regions. First-round RT-PCR of the TCR CDR3 relied on the HTBI primer set. A single record per CDR3 protein comes from TCRdb applying MiXCR to the multiplex PCR reads. The sample records some 550,000 distinct CDR3 sequences, roughly 15% being singletons. The material sequenced was blood. The origin of the receptors is a woman between 40 and 50 years old with Graves' ophthalmopathy.

The chain employs TRBV11-3 and TRBJ2-5; tentatively, D is TRBD1 or TRBD2 (6 bases each). From germline, CDR1 is SGHNT and CDR2 YENEEA. Trimming pared 2 bases from V and 9 bases from J, leaving 13 bases between. CDR3 size: 13 residues. CDR3 residues: CASSLRGGTAQYF. DNA for the CDR3: TGTGCCAGCAGCTTAAGAGGGGGGACGGCCCAGTACTTC.

This clonotype was counted ten times or more. The rearrangement joins TRBV12-3 or TRBV12-4 to TRBJ2-1; perhaps TRBD2 as D (7 bases). There are 17 residues in the CDR3. Trimming left V 6 bases short and J 5 bases short, with 23 bases between. The CDR3 nucleotides read TGTGCCAGCAGAGAAGACCAGTGGGGGGGCCCACACAATGAGCAGTTCTTC. Its protein is CASREDQWGGPHNEQFF.

This clonotype was observed many times. This chain joins TRBV29-1 and TRBJ2-1; no definite D call. V was pared by 3 bases and J by 0 bases, with 15 bases between. The length of the CDR3 is 16 residues. In germline, CDR1 is SQVTM, CDR2 ANQGSEA. The CDR3: CSVEGSWASSYNEQFF. The CDR3 coding sequence is TGCAGCGTTGAGGGTTCGTGGGCTAGCTCCTACAATGAGCAGTTCTTC.

The table lists this clonotype with many counts. The CDR3 nucleotides are TGTGCCTGGAGTGGCGAAGAGACCCAGTACTTC. Amino acids: CAWSGEETQYF. The chain joins TRBV30 to TRBJ2-5; the D is unclear. Trimming took 1 base from V and 3 from J, leaving 3 bases between them. The CDR3 is 11 residues long. Germline loops: CDR1 GTSNPN, CDR2 SVGIG (reference sequence).

This clonotype has ten or more counts. The rearrangement joins TRBV6-6 to TRBJ1-2, with 8 bases matching TRBD1. Germline V gene data show CDR1 as MNHNY and CDR2 as SVGAGI (reference sequence). The CDR3 loop spans 15 amino acids. V trimming: 2 bases; J trimming: 4 bases; junction bases outside the gene matches: 6. This CDR3 is CASSYTGGYGYGYTF. The CDR3 DNA sequence: TGTGCCAGCAGTTACACAGGGGGATACGGCTATGGCTACACCTTC.

In its sample, this clonotype was seen a few times. The chain combines TRBV18 with TRBJ2-5; no definite D call. CDR3 size: 17 residues. Between the trimmed V and J ends, which lost 6 bases and 1 base, there was a span of 21 bases. Germline V lookup: CDR1 KGHSH, CDR2 LQKENI. CDR3 protein: CASSPRVSTSAQETQYF. The CDR3 nucleotides read TGTGCCAGCTCCCCGAGAGTCAGCACCTCGGCCCAAGAGACCCAGTACTTC.

This clonotype was observed many times. The V and J genes are TRBV7-9 and TRBJ2-3; D is possibly TRBD2 (6 bases). V was pared by 3 bases and J by 4 bases, with 17 bases between. Germline V gene sequence: CDR1 SEHNR, CDR2 FQNEAQ (reference sequence). This CDR3 has 16 residues. The CDR3, as DNA: TGTGCCAGCAGCTTCGGATCGCCGGGAGTAGCAGATACGCAGTATTTT. It is translated as CASSFGSPGVADTQYF.

The CDR3 sequence: CATSVPGQGTSDTQYF. The CDR3 DNA reads TGTGCCACCAGTGTCCCGGGACAGGGCACCTCAGATACGCAGTATTTT. V is TRBV24-1 and J is TRBJ2-3, with 9 bases matching TRBD1. The CDR3 length is 16 residues. V shed 5 bases and J 4 bases; nucleotides not matched to a gene: 9. Germline V gene sequence: CDR1 KGHDR, CDR2 SFDVKD.

This clonotype was seen repeatedly, ten times or more. This chain joins TRBV30 and TRBJ1-5; D is perhaps TRBD1 (5 bases). The CDR3 runs 14 residues. Germline values: CDR1 GTSNPN, CDR2 SVGIG (reference sequence). Between the trimmed V and J ends, which lost 5 bases and 8 bases, there was a span of 19 bases. CDR3 in amino acids: CAWATGTSFEPQHF. In nucleotides, the CDR3 is TGTGCCTGGGCGACCGGGACCTCGTTTGAGCCCCAGCATTTT. Full variable domain (missing parts from reference TRBV30 and TRBJ1-5): SQTIHQWPATLVQPVGSPLSLECTVEGTSNPNLYWYRQAAGRGLQLLFYSVGIGQISSEVPQNLSASRPQDRQFILSSKKLLLSDSGFYLCAWATGTSFEPQHFGDGTRLSIL.

This clonotype was observed many times. The genes are TRBV30 and TRBJ1-5; D gene uncertain. The CDR3 runs to 13 residues. In germline, CDR1 is GTSNPN, CDR2 SVGIG (reference sequence). V gave up 3 bases and J gave up 1 base, with 7 bases separating them. CDR3 in DNA: TGTGCCTGGAGAAAAGACAGCAATCAGCCCCAGCATTTT. Translated, it gives CAWRKDSNQPQHF.

The gene calls are TRBV3-1 and TRBJ1-6, with D unclear. V was clipped by 0 bases and J by 9 bases, with 6 bases between them. The germline CDR1 and CDR2 sequences are LGHDT and YNNKEL (reference sequence). The CDR3 is 13 amino acids. In DNA form, the CDR3 reads TGTGCCAGCAGCCAAGAACCCATTTCACCCCTCCACTTT. Translated, it gives CASSQEPISPLHF.

This clonotype was seen many times. The gene calls are TRBV30 and TRBJ1-3; D not resolved. This CDR3 is 11 amino acids long. V was shortened by 5 bases and J by 0 bases, with 2 bases between the two germline ends. Germline V gives CDR1 GTSNPN, CDR2 SVGIG (reference sequence). CDR3 coding DNA: TGTGCCTGGGGCTCTGGAAACACCATATATTTT. Translation gives CAWGSGNTIYF. The full variable domain, with the rest looked up from reference TRBV30 and TRBJ1-3, is SQTIHQWPATLVQPVGSPLSLECTVEGTSNPNLYWYRQAAGRGLQLLFYSVGIGQISSEVPQNLSASRPQDRQFILSSKKLLLSDSGFYLCAWGSGNTIYFGEGSWLTVV.

This clonotype was counted at least ten times. The J gene is TRBJ2-7, the V gene TRBV7-3; D might be TRBD2 (6 bases). The ends were cut back, 2 bases at V and 4 bases at J, with 15 bases in the middle. Germline lookup yields CDR1 SGHTA and CDR2 FQGTGA. CDR3 length: 15 residues. The CDR3 coding sequence is TGTGCCAGCAGCTTAGGGCATACGGGGGAATACGAGCAGTACTTC. The encoded protein is CASSLGHTGEYEQYF.

The chain employs TRBV6-2 or TRBV6-3 and TRBJ1-1; TRBD1 aligns across 8 bases. The ends lost 9 bases at V and 0 bases at J; junction bases unmatched: 6. Germline assignment: CDR1 MNHEY and CDR2 SVGEGT. The CDR3 runs to 14 residues. CDR3 in amino acids: CASQTDRVNTEAFF. Here the CDR3 DNA reads TGTGCCAGTCAGACGGACAGGGTGAACACTGAAGCTTTCTTT.

This clonotype was recorded many times. This sequence joins TRBV28 and TRBJ2-7, with TRBD2 as a possible D gene (5 bases). In germline, CDR1 is MDHEN, CDR2 SYDVKM. V was pared by 10 bases and J by 3 bases, with 16 bases between. The CDR3 has 13 residues. The CDR3 DNA reads TGTGCCACCAGAGGAGGCCAGTTCTACGAGCAGTACTTC. Protein: CATRGGQFYEQYF.

For this clonotype: This may arise from a read error, as a much more abundant clone is one base away. The V gene is TRBV2, the J gene TRBJ2-3; no definite D call. This CDR3 comprises 14 residues. From germline, CDR1 is SNHLY and CDR2 FYNNEI. The V end lost 5 bases, the J end lost 6 bases, and 15 bases lay between the germline ends. CDR3 protein: CASSSPAPRDTQYF. CDR3 coding DNA: TGTGCCAGCAGTTCCCCCGCCCCCAGGGATACGCAGTATTTT.

On this clonotype: Since a much larger clone is just one base distant, this may be a read error. The chain joins TRBV6-1 to TRBJ2-7, with TRBD1 matching 10 bases. Trimming took 7 bases from V and 3 from J; bases not matched to a gene: 3. The CDR3 is 13 amino acids. Germline CDR1 reads MNHNS; CDR2 reads SASEGT. For the CDR3, the DNA is TGTGCCAGCACCGGGACAGGGGACTACGAGCAGTACTTC. Translated: CASTGTGDYEQYF.

In its sample, this clonotype was seen a few times. The chain employs TRBV5-5 and TRBJ1-1; 7 bases map to TRBD1. V was pared by 4 bases and J by 2 bases, with 8 bases of the junction left unmatched. The CDR3 has 15 amino acids. CDR1 and CDR2 from the germline V gene are SGHKS and YYEKEE (reference sequence). The CDR3 loop reads CASSRGGQVNTEAFF. The DNA of the CDR3 is TGTGCCAGCAGCCGAGGAGGACAGGTTAACACTGAAGCTTTCTTT. The full variable domain, its missing parts supplied by reference TRBV5-5 and TRBJ1-1, is DAGVTQSPTHLIKTRGQQVTLRCSPISGHKSVSWYQQVLGQGPQFIFQYYEKEERGRGNFPDRFSARQFPNYSSELNVNALLLGDSALYLCASSRGGQVNTEAFFGQGTRLTVV.